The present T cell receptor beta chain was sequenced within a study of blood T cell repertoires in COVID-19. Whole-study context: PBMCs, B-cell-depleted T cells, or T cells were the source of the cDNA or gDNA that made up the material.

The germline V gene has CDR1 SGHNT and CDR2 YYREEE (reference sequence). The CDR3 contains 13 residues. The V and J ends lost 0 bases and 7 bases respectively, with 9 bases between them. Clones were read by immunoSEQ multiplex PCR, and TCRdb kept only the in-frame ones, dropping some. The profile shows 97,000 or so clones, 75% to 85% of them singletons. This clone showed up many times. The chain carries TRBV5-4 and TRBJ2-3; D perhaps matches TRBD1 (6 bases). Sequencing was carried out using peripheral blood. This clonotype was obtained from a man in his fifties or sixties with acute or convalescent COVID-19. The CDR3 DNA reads TGTGCCAGCAGCTTGGCGGACAGATATACGCAGTATTTT. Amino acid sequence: CASSLADRYTQYF.